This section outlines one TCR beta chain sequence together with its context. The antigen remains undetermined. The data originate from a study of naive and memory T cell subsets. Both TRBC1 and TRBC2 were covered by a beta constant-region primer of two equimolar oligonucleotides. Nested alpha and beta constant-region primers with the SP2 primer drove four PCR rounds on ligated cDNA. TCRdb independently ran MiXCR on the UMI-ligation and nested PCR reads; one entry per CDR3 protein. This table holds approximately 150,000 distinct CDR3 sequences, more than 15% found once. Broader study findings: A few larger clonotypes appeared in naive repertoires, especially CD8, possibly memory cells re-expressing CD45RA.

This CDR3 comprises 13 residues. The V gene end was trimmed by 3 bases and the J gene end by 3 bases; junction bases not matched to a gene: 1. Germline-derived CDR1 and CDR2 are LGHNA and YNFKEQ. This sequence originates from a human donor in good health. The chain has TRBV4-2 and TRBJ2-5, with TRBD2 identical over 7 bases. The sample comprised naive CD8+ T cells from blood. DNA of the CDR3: TGTGCCAGCAGCCAGGGGGGGGAAGAGACCCAGTACTTC. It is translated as CASSQGGEETQYF.